This paragraph reports one T cell receptor (beta chain). This clone has just one count. The antigen it recognizes is unknown. No quality values exist for individual bases; no much larger clone is one base distant. CDR1 and CDR2 were assigned from the germline V gene as MNHEY and SVGAGI. There are 15 amino acids in the CDR3, from cysteine to phenylalanine inclusive. Only the CDR3 portion is preserved as DNA: 45 bases, with reading frame beginning at the first base. For this chain, trimming is 8 bases at the V end and 3 bases at the J end, and the number of junction bases without a gene match is 9. The treatment or condition tag for this specimen amounts to: approximately 18 received Ad26.COV2.S at low or high dose, single or two shots; a few received placebo; per-sample allocation not given. For vaccine and placebo recipients, the sequenced repertoires came from samples collected on day 63 after the first injection. In Cohort 1b, about two dozen adults aged 18-55 years were enrolled at a single site in Boston, USA, between 29 July and 7 August 2020. Ad26.COV2.S was a replication-incompetent adenovirus type 26 vector that expressed a prefusion-stabilized SARS-CoV-2 spike protein derived from the original Wuhan strain.

The entry originates in a study of Ad26.COV2.S vaccination and SARS-CoV-2 variants (dated by TCRdb to about 2021). About the investigation overall: Donors in the vaccine arm were drawn from COV1001, a phase I-IIa trial of Ad26.COV2.S in healthy adults that was multicentre, randomized, double-blind and placebo-controlled. Ad26.COV2.S was administered intramuscularly at 5 x 10^10 or 1 x 10^11 viral particles, either as a single shot or as two shots given 56 days apart. Sequencing of the TCRbeta repertoire served to evaluate the specificity and breadth of SARS-CoV-2-reactive T cell receptors following Ad26.COV2.S vaccination. A total of about 30 samples were included in the TCR-sequenced set, comprising around 19 Ad26.COV2.S vaccine recipients, 5 placebo recipients and 8 SARS-CoV-2 convalescent individuals. Participants in the trial were split at random into five groups of five each, receiving low-dose or high-dose Ad26.COV2.S once or twice, or else placebo on both occasions. Investigators remained blinded to trial group allocation during experiments and outcome assessment. What the research found in general, with its limitations: Vaccine and placebo recipients had similar non-spike TCR breadth, a finding consistent with the vaccine containing only spike. After vaccination, substantial breadth of spike-specific CD8+ and CD4+ T cell responses was reported. Compared with placebo recipients, Ad26.COV2.S recipients showed higher spike-specific TCR breadth (P = 0.0014). According to the authors, total T cell responses may have been underestimated by the TCR breadth and depth analyses. The study lacked the statistical power to compare responses across vaccine doses or regimens.

TCRbeta CDR3 regions were sequenced with the immunoSEQ Assay. After extraction, genomic DNA underwent amplification by bias-controlled multiplex PCR, followed by high-throughput sequencing. Regarding the original processing steps: To quantify the absolute abundance of every unique TCRbeta CDR3 region, sequences were collapsed and filtered. Usable DNA was measured by amplifying reference genes present in all nucleated cells, and TCRbeta template counts were normalized to that usable DNA to estimate T cell fraction. Repertoire TCRs were annotated as SARS-CoV-2-specific by exact matching of V gene, CDR3 amino acid sequence and J gene to a known reactive TCR set. The reference SARS-CoV-2 TCR set came from MIRA and was filtered for enrichment in COVID-19-positive ImmuneCODE repertoires, removing public or cross-reactive TCRs. Using the MIRA antigens, annotated TCRs were further analysed by specific ORF or by position within an ORF. Breadth was defined as the number of annotated unique rearrangements divided by the total number of unique productive rearrangements, and depth was defined as the summed frequency of the annotated unique rearrangements. TCR breadth was compared between groups using two-sided Wilcoxon rank-sum tests. In TCRdb, the immuneACCESS table is reduced to in-frame sequences with V and J assigned. These tables do not hold every clone; where another copy was compared, an unresolved V gene accounts for under half, and the others remain unexplained. The V and J calls and clone size were taken over from that table, and D and trimming were inferred from the DNA. For this sample the table gives about 350,000 clones, of which around nine tenths were detected only once. In total, the top ten clones hold about 5% of the sample.

The material sequenced was peripheral blood, taken in a trial of Ad26.COV2.S vaccine versus placebo. This chain is built from TRBV6-5 and TRBJ2-3; TRBD1 agrees with 9 junctional bases. This receptor was taken from a person aged 18-60 years who received the Ad26.COV2.S COVID-19 vaccine or a placebo. The bases are TGTGCCAGCGCAGACCGGGACAGGGAGACAGATACGCAGTATTTT. It is translated as CASADRDRETDTQYF.